This TCR beta chain was captured by sequencing in a study of CD8+CD57+ T cells in acquired aplastic anemia. Study as a whole: Mean yield of DNA from sorted CD4+ and CD8+ cells was 2.5 to 4 ug.

Investigators profiled TCR beta VDJ and CDR3 from genomic DNA template. TCRdb used MiXCR to reprocess the reads, holding one entry per CDR3 protein. The data hold around 180,000 distinct CDR3 sequences, with roughly 64% observed a single time. Study-level findings and limits: The study identified more than 25 CD8+ CDR3 sequences shared by patients and controls. CD8+ Simpson's diversity did not differ significantly between patients and controls.

CDR1 and CDR2 from the germline V gene are DFQATT and SNEGSKA (reference sequence). The CDR3 extends over 12 amino acids. V was shortened by 3 bases and J by 2 bases, with 5 bases between the two germline ends. At least ten counts were recorded for this clonotype. Its target is not known. The sequenced sample consisted of sorted CD4+, CD8+, or CD8+CD57+ T cells (not recorded which) from PBMCs. The sequence was collected from a human donor with severe aplastic anemia or a healthy control (not recorded which). The V and J genes are TRBV20-1 and TRBJ1-5; D remains ambiguous. The CDR3 nucleotides are TGCAGTGCTAGGCCGGGCAATCAGCCCCAGCATTTT. Encoded protein: CSARPGNQPQHF.